A selection of T cell receptor beta chains follows, all from one sample in a study of cytomegalovirus exposure and HLA in healthy donors. The method was immunoSEQ multiplex PCR; TCRdb's version includes in-frame clones alone and lacks a portion of them. The sample gives about 120,000 clones, 50% to 75% of which show up once; 6.5% to 9.5% is in the top ten. Material for sequencing was PBMCs. All receptors come from a woman in her 40s in good health and CMV-seropositive. Both conserved end residues are part of each CDR3.

CDR3 protein	V gene	J gene
CASSPGLASTDTQYF	TRBV5-1	TRBJ2-3
CASSTGLSSYNEQFF	TRBV19	TRBJ2-1
CASSPNSYEQYF	TRBV18	TRBJ2-7
CASSQDGTGEQYF	TRBV4-2	TRBJ2-7
CASSPRSPQEQYF	TRBV5-1	TRBJ2-7
CASIELTGGNEQYF	TRBV6-1	TRBJ2-7
CASSLSGDKYNNEQFF	TRBV5-4	TRBJ2-1
CASSDLRRDYEQYF	TRBV6-4	TRBJ2-7
CASSPGGGNQPQHF	TRBV5-1	TRBJ1-5
CASSLVAGGPMETQYF	TRBV6-5	TRBJ2-5
CASSLDRGAKNIQYF	TRBV19	TRBJ2-4
CASSDPTGRTEAFF	TRBV2	TRBJ1-1